This entry is about one T cell receptor beta chain. Its specificity is not known. The sample comes from a study of graft-versus-host responses after intestinal transplantation. The wider study: Uniformly, recipients were administered anti-thymocyte globulin induction with subsequent tacrolimus and steroids for two to three years.

The table came from immunoSEQ multiplex PCR; TCRdb's copy has only in-frame clones and leaves some out. Here the sample spans fewer than 120,000 clones, roughly 93% being singletons. The sequence came from a human donor who received an intestinal transplant. This material consisted of unstimulated CD8+ T cells sorted from spleen or lymph node cells, taken before intestinal transplant.

CDR3 in DNA: TGTGCCAGCAGCCCGACAGTTTCTAGCAATCAGCCCCAGCATTTT. It specifies CASSPTVSSNQPQHF. J is TRBJ1-5 and V is TRBV9, with D tentatively TRBD1 (5 bases). The V end was cut by 4 bases, the J end by 0 bases, with 11 bases between. The germline gives CDR1 SGDLS, CDR2 YYNGEE. The CDR3 spans 15 residues.